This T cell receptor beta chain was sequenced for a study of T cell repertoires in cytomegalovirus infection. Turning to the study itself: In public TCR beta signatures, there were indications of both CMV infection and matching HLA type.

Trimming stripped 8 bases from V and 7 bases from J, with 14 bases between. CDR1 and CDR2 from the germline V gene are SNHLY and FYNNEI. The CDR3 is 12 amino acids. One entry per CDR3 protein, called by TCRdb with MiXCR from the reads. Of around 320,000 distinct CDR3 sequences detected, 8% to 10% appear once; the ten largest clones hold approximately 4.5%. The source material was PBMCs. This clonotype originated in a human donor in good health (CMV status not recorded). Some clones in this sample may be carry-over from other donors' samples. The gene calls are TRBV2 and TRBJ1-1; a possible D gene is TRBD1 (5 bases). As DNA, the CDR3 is TGTGCCAGCGGGAGAGGGGAGGGTGAAGCTTTCTTT. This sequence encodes CASGRGEGEAFF. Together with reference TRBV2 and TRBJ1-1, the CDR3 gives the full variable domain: EPEVTQTPSHQVTQMGQEVILRCVPISNHLYFYWYRQILGQKVEFLVSFYNNEISEKSEIFDDQFSVERPDGSNFTLKIRSTKLEDSAMYFCASGRGEGEAFFGQGTRLTVV.